These T cell receptor beta chains were read from a single sample in a study of T cells in tumors after PD-1 blockade. The repertoire was sequenced with immunoSEQ multiplex PCR; TCRdb's copy has only in-frame clones and lacks some. Of some 18,000 clones listed, around 85% are singletons. Sequencing was performed on PBMCs, taken after anti-PD-1 therapy. These receptors were taken from a human donor with advanced basal cell or squamous cell carcinoma (not recorded which). Both conserved end residues are part of each CDR3. D genes are given only for firm matches. Clone size appears in some rows only: once, few, many, or a class for an expanded clone.

clone size | D gene | J gene | V gene | CDR3 DNA | CDR3 protein
- | TRBD1 | TRBJ2-1 | TRBV6-5 | TGTGCCAGCACCCCCAGGGACAGGGAGAGGAATGAGCAGTTCTTC | CASTPRDRERNEQFF
- | TRBD2 | TRBJ2-1 | TRBV13 | TGTGCCAGCAGCGTACTAGCGGGTTTTGCGAATGAGCAGTTCTTC | CASSVLAGFANEQFF
- | - | TRBJ2-3 | TRBV7-9 | TGTGCCAGCAGCTTAGCGATCGCAGCTCCTTTCACAGATACGCAGTATTTT | CASSLAIAAPFTDTQYF
once | - | TRBJ2-7 | TRBV29-1 | TGCAGCGCAGAAGAGGGGGGGCCCCCCTACGAGCAGTACTTC | CSAEEGGPPYEQYF
- | - | TRBJ2-4 | TRBV7-9 | TGTGCCAGCAGCGCAGTTGGGGACGCCAAAAACATTCAGTACTTC | CASSAVGDAKNIQYF
- | - | TRBJ2-1 | TRBV9 | TGTGCCAGCAGCGTAGCTCACGGGGCCCGCTCCTACAATGAGCAGTTCTTC | CASSVAHGARSYNEQFF
- | - | TRBJ2-5 | TRBV4-2 | TGTGCCAGCAGCCCCCGTTCCGAGACGGAGACCCAGTACTTC | CASSPRSETETQYF
few | TRBD1 | TRBJ1-1 | TRBV9 | TGTGCCAGCAGCGCGACAGGGGGTCGCGCTGAAGCTTTCTTT | CASSATGGRAEAFF
- | - | TRBJ2-1 | TRBV5-6 | TGTGCCAGCAGCTTGCTGGGCGAGGCAGCATACAATGAGCAGTTCTTC | CASSLLGEAAYNEQFF
few | TRBD1 | TRBJ2-1 | TRBV6-2/TRBV6-3 | TGTGCCAGCAGTTACGGAGCCGTGACAGGGGGAATTTCGGTTGAGCAGTTCTTC | CASSYGAVTGGISVEQFF
- | - | TRBJ1-4 | TRBV21-1 | TGTGCCAGCAGCAAAGAGTCTTCCCGGGACCTCAGAGGGGAAAAACTGTTTTTT | CASSKESSRDLRGEKLFF
- | - | TRBJ2-3 | TRBV21-1 | TGTGCCAGCAGCAAAACTCGCAAGGGGACAGATACGCAGTATTTT | CASSKTRKGTDTQYF
once | - | TRBJ2-3 | TRBV5-1 | TGCGCCAGCAGCTTGAATCCCTCTAGCACAGATACGCAGTATTTT | CASSLNPSSTDTQYF
- | TRBD1 | TRBJ1-4 | TRBV5-5 | TGTGCCAGCAGCTTGCTTCCCGGACAGGGTAATGAAAAACTGTTTTTT | CASSLLPGQGNEKLFF
few | - | TRBJ2-2 | TRBV5-1 | TGCGCCAGCAGCTTGGCCACAGCGAACACCGGGGAGCTGTTTTTT | CASSLATANTGELFF
- | - | TRBJ1-6 | TRBV7-9 | TGTGCCAGCAGCTCCCCGGGGACCAGCTCCTATAATTCACCCCTCCACTTT | CASSSPGTSSYNSPLHF
few | - | TRBJ2-2 | TRBV5-1 | TGCGCCAGCAGCTTGAATAACCTAAACACCGGGGAGCTGTTTTTT | CASSLNNLNTGELFF
- | - | TRBJ1-1 | TRBV4-2 | TGTGCCAGCAGCCAAGATCGGGGGGCCATGAACACTGAAGCTTTCTTT | CASSQDRGAMNTEAFF
- | - | TRBJ2-7 | TRBV27 | TGTGCCAGCAGTTCTTCAGGGCAGGGGGGACACTACGAGCAGTACTTC | CASSSSGQGGHYEQYF
- | - | TRBJ2-7 | TRBV3-1/TRBV3-2 | TGTGCCAGCAGCCAAAACCTCAACGCCTACGAGCAGTACTTC | CASSQNLNAYEQYF
once | - | TRBJ2-6 | TRBV6-1 | TGTGCCAGCAGTGAAGCGCTCGGCCCTGGGGCCAACGTCCTGACTTTC | CASSEALGPGANVLTF
few | - | TRBJ2-1 | TRBV27 | TGTGCCAGCAGTTTATATCTAGCTTCCTACAATGAGCAGTTCTTC | CASSLYLASYNEQFF
- | - | TRBJ2-2 | TRBV7-6 | TGTGCCAGCAGCCTGGGCAGGGATACCGGGGAGCTGTTTTTT | CASSLGRDTGELFF
- | TRBD2 | TRBJ2-1 | TRBV19 | TGTGCCAGTAGTACTGGACTAGCGGGACCCTACAATGAGCAGTTCTTC | CASSTGLAGPYNEQFF
few | - | TRBJ1-6 | TRBV3-1/TRBV3-2 | TGTGCCAGCAGCCAAGATTATAGAGATTCACCCCTCCACTTT | CASSQDYRDSPLHF
- | - | TRBJ2-6 | TRBV11-3 | TGTGCCAGCAAGAGAATAGGGCTTATCTCCCAAGGGGCCAACGTCCTGACTTTC | CASKRIGLISQGANVLTF
- | - | TRBJ1-5 | TRBV3-1/TRBV3-2 | TGTGCCAGCAGTCAATACGGCGGCAATCAGCCCCAGCATTTT | CASSQYGGNQPQHF
- | - | TRBJ2-7 | TRBV2 | TGTGCCAGCAGTGACCGGACTATAAGAATTCTTTCCCCCAACTTC | CASSDRTIRILSPNF
- | TRBD2 | TRBJ2-3 | TRBV12-5 | TGTGCTAGTGGGAGGGGTCCCACTAGCGGCTCAGATACGCAGTATTTT | CASGRGPTSGSDTQYF
once | TRBD1 | TRBJ1-2 | TRBV29-1 | TGCAGCGTACGTATCGGGACAGGGAACTATGGCTACACCTTC | CSVRIGTGNYGYTF
- | - | TRBJ2-7 | TRBV18 | TGTGCCAGCTCACAAGGGGAAGAAGAGCAGTACTTC | CASSQGEEEQYF
- | - | TRBJ2-3 | TRBV19 | TGTGCCAGTAGAGGGGGTCATACTAGCACAGATACGCAGTATTTT | CASRGGHTSTDTQYF
- | - | TRBJ1-3 | TRBV2 | TGTGCCAGCAGTGAAGGCCCCCCTGGCTTTTCGGCGGGCTCTGGAAACACCATATATTTT | CASSEGPPGFSAGSGNTIYF
once | - | TRBJ1-2 | TRBV2 | TGTGCCAGCAGAAGATCGGAGAACTATGGCTACACCTTC | CASRRSENYGYTF
- | - | TRBJ1-1 | TRBV7-6 | TGTGCCAGCAGCTTAGGAGGGTCAGGGGTAACCCCTGAAGCTTTCTTT | CASSLGGSGVTPEAFF
- | - | TRBJ1-2 | TRBV19 | TGTGCCAGTAGTCCCCAAAGTAAGGGAGGATATGGCTACACCTTC | CASSPQSKGGYGYTF
few | - | TRBJ2-7 | TRBV18 | TGTGCCAGCTCACCCAAAGCGAGGGAACACCGCTCCTACGAGCAGTACTTC | CASSPKAREHRSYEQYF
- | TRBD2 | TRBJ2-6 | TRBV3-1/TRBV3-2 | TGTGCCAGCAGCCCCTCGGTCTTACGGGGGGGTTTTGGGGCCAACGTCCTGACTTTC | CASSPSVLRGGFGANVLTF
once | TRBD2 | TRBJ2-2 | TRBV24-1 | TGTGCCACCCGGGAGGGCCAGGGCACCGGGGAGCTGTTTTTT | CATREGQGTGELFF
- | - | TRBJ2-5 | TRBV7-8 | TGTGCCAGCAGCTTGCTCCAAGAGACCCAGTACTTC | CASSLLQETQYF
- | TRBD2 | TRBJ2-3 | TRBV13 | TGTGCCTGCAAGACTAGCCCCCAAGGTATGGATACGCAGTATTTT | CACKTSPQGMDTQYF
medium-sized | - | TRBJ2-3 | TRBV27 | TGTGCCAGCAGTTTTACTAAGGGCACGCAGTATTTT | CASSFTKGTQYF
- | - | TRBJ1-4 | TRBV18 | TGTGCCAGCTCACCCCCTTGGCTGCGGGAAAAACTGTTTTTT | CASSPPWLREKLFF
- | TRBD1 | TRBJ1-1 | TRBV29-1 | TGCAGCGTTCAGGACAGGGATACTGAAGCTTTCTTT | CSVQDRDTEAFF
- | - | TRBJ2-6 | TRBV5-6 | TGTGCCAGCAGCGGCAGGGGCCCCATCACTGGGGCCAACGTCCTGACTTTC | CASSGRGPITGANVLTF
- | TRBD1 | TRBJ1-1 | TRBV28 | TGTGCCAGCAGTCCTAACAGGGGGCCCGACACTGAAGCTTTCTTT | CASSPNRGPDTEAFF
- | - | TRBJ1-2 | TRBV18 | TGTGCCAGCTCACCACAACACTGGGGCTACACCTTC | CASSPQHWGYTF
- | TRBD1 | TRBJ1-1 | TRBV9 | TGTGCCAGCAGCGTAGATCCAGGGGGGAGCACTGAAGCTTTCTTT | CASSVDPGGSTEAFF
- | TRBD1 | TRBJ1-2 | TRBV27 | TGTGCCAGCAGTTTAGAAGGGGGCGCTATCTATGGCTACACCTTC | CASSLEGGAIYGYTF
- | - | TRBJ2-3 | TRBV2 | TGTGCCAGCAGAGCGGGACAGTTTAACACAGATACGCAGTATTTT | CASRAGQFNTDTQYF
- | TRBD2 | TRBJ2-3 | TRBV5-1 | TGCGCCAGCAGTCAATCGACTAGCGGGGGGGCCGCAGATACGCAGTATTTT | CASSQSTSGGAADTQYF
- | - | TRBJ1-3 | TRBV7-9 | TGTGCCAGCAGCTTGGGTCCTGGAAACACCATATATTTT | CASSLGPGNTIYF